Below, 5 T cell receptor beta chains from the same sample are listed, as sequenced in a study of neurological immune-mediated disorders. MiXCR was run by TCRdb on the 5' RACE reads, yielding one entry per CDR3 protein. In the table there are under 35,000 distinct CDR3 sequences, 1.5% of which are singletons. Sequencing was carried out using PBMCs. The source is a young woman with multiple sclerosis.

The table lists this clonotype with many counts. V usage is TRBV6-2 or TRBV6-3 and J usage is TRBJ1-5; 8 bases match TRBD1. The ends lost 6 bases at V and 5 bases at J; junction bases unmatched: 6. The length of the CDR3 is 14 residues. From germline, CDR1 is MNHEY and CDR2 SVGEGT. CDR3 sequence: CASRPGTGHQPQHF. In nucleotides, the CDR3 is TGTGCCAGCAGGCCCGGGACAGGACATCAGCCCCAGCATTTT.

This clonotype was observed many times. The rearrangement links TRBV2 to TRBJ2-2, with 14 bases fitting TRBD2. CDR1 is SNHLY, CDR2 FYNNEI, per germline. Losses at the gene ends were 6 bases for V and 1 base for J; bases not matched to a gene: 4. The CDR3 runs 17 residues. CDR3 in amino acids: CASRTGTSGGNTGELFF. CDR3 coding DNA: TGTGCCAGCAGAACCGGGACTAGCGGGGGGAACACCGGGGAGCTGTTTTTT.

In this sample, this clonotype turned up many times. The chain is built from TRBV20-1 and TRBJ1-6; the D is unclear. The CDR3 has 15 residues. Trimming shortened V by 3 bases and J by 0 bases, and 9 bases separated the two germline ends. Germline V CDR1 and CDR2: DFQATT, SNEGSKA (reference sequence). The CDR3 protein is CSARESSSYNSPLHF. The CDR3 bases are TGCAGTGCTAGGGAGTCGAGCTCCTATAATTCACCCCTCCACTTT.

This clonotype was seen at least ten times. The rearrangement uses TRBV13 and TRBJ1-1; possible D gene TRBD1, 6 bases. CDR1 and CDR2 (germline): PRHDT, FYEKMQ (reference sequence). Trimming cost V 9 bases and J 3 bases, with 17 bases left between them. The CDR3 contains 14 residues. The CDR3 protein is CASNLRGEDTEAFF. In DNA, the CDR3 is TGTGCCAGTAACCTGAGGGGGGAGGACACTGAAGCTTTCTTT. The complete variable domain, with remaining parts taken from reference TRBV13 and TRBJ1-1, reads AAGVIQSPRHLIKEKRETATLKCYPIPRHDTVYWYQQGPGQDPQFLISFYEKMQSDKGSIPDRFSAQQFSDYHSELNMSSLELGDSALYFCASNLRGEDTEAFFGQGTRLTVV.

This clonotype was seen many times. The chain employs TRBV5-1 and TRBJ2-7; 7 nucleotides agree with TRBD1. The germline gives CDR1 SGHRS, CDR2 YFSETQ. V lost 4 bases and J lost 8; bases outside the gene matches: 9. This CDR3 region has 13 residues. The CDR3 loop reads CASSPGQSVKQYF. The CDR3 region has the DNA TGCGCCAGCAGCCCGGGACAGTCGGTGAAGCAGTACTTC.